The 21 T cell receptor beta chains given below trace back to one sample, sequenced in a study of blood T cell repertoires in COVID-19. The table came from immunoSEQ multiplex PCR; TCRdb's copy has only in-frame clones and leaves some out. Here the sample spans tens of thousands of clones, 70% to 75% being singletons. Specimen: peripheral blood. The source is a woman between 65 and 79 years old with acute or convalescent COVID-19.

This clone appeared a single time. The V call is TRBV12-5, the J call TRBJ1-2; 9 nucleotides align to TRBD1. This CDR3 is 17 amino acids long. V gave up 6 bases and J gave up 8 bases; unmatched junction bases: 19. Germline V lookup: CDR1 LGHNT, CDR2 FRNRAP. The CDR3 here is CASGPKPPRTGVEGYTF. In DNA, the CDR3 is TGTGCTAGTGGACCCAAGCCCCCCAGGACAGGGGTGGAAGGCTACACCTTC.

The chain joins TRBV5-6 to TRBJ2-5; 9 bases agree with TRBD2. After removal of 0 bases from V and 5 bases from J, the junction contained 8 bases not matched to a gene. This CDR3 is built from 16 residues. The germline V gene encodes CDR1 SGHDT and CDR2 YYEEEE. Here the CDR3 DNA reads TGTGCCAGCAGCTTGGGGGCTAGCGGGATGGTGGAGACCCAGTACTTC. Translating gives CASSLGASGMVETQYF.

This clone was counted between two and nine times. The CDR3 is CASSPASGQNTEAFF. DNA of the CDR3: TGTGCCAGCAGCCCAGCTTCCGGACAGAACACTGAAGCTTTCTTT. The V gene is TRBV5-4, the J gene TRBJ1-1; tentatively, D is TRBD1 (5 bases). The CDR3 spans 15 residues. The germline V gene has CDR1 SGHNT and CDR2 YYREEE (reference sequence). The ends were cut back, 4 bases at V and 1 base at J, with 14 bases in the middle.

This sequence joins TRBV4-3 and TRBJ1-4; 9 bases are a match to TRBD1. Germline V CDR1 and CDR2: LGHNA, YSLEER. With 3 bases clipped from V and 6 bases from J, the junction kept 8 bases outside the gene matches. The CDR3 is made up of 16 amino acids. The CDR3 reads CASSQGATGGDEKLFF. In DNA, the CDR3 is TGCGCCAGCAGCCAGGGGGCGACAGGGGGAGATGAAAAACTGTTTTTT.

V is TRBV5-6 and J is TRBJ2-7, with 8 bases matching TRBD1. This CDR3 has 16 residues. V shed 4 bases, J shed 5 bases, and the junction held 14 bases outside the gene matches. Germline V lookup: CDR1 SGHDT, CDR2 YYEEEE. CDR3 sequence reads: CASSPIDRGGVHEQYF. DNA for the CDR3: TGTGCCAGCAGCCCTATCGACAGGGGCGGGGTTCACGAGCAGTACTTC.

In its sample, this clone was seen a few times. The rearrangement uses TRBV14 and TRBJ1-2, with TRBD1 matching 7 bases. The CDR3 totals 13 residues. J lost 4 bases, V lost 5 bases, and 4 bases had no gene match. CDR1 is SGHDN, CDR2 FVKESK, per germline. The CDR3 reads CASSRDSFYGYTF. The CDR3 region has the DNA TGTGCCAGCAGCAGGGACAGCTTCTATGGCTACACCTTC.

The chain carries TRBV18 and TRBJ2-7, with 13 bases aligning to TRBD2. CDR3 length: 16 residues. V lost 3 bases to trimming and J lost 6 bases; unmatched junction nucleotides: 8. Per the germline V gene, CDR1 is KGHSH and CDR2 is LQKENI. CDR3 in amino acids: CASSPVGTSGNPEQYF. In DNA, the CDR3 is TGTGCCAGCTCACCGGTCGGGACTAGCGGGAACCCCGAGCAGTACTTC.

This clone was detected only once. The chain carries TRBV30 and TRBJ2-5, with 10 bases identical to TRBD2. The V gene end was trimmed by 3 bases and the J gene end by 4 bases; junction bases not matched to a gene: 14. The CDR3 is 17 residues long. CDR1 and CDR2 from the germline V gene are GTSNPN and SVGIG (reference sequence). Here the CDR3 DNA reads TGTGCCTGGAGCTTGGGGAGCGGGAGGGCCGGCGGAGAGACCCAGTACTTC. This encodes CAWSLGSGRAGGETQYF.

The V and J genes are TRBV11-2 and TRBJ2-1, with 10 positions matching TRBD2. This CDR3 is built from 15 residues. J lost 15 bases, V lost 1 base, and 12 bases had no gene match. Germline lookup yields CDR1 SGHAT and CDR2 FQNNGV. The CDR3 spells CASSLVSSGGPTGFF. The CDR3 nucleotides are TGTGCCAGCAGCTTAGTCTCTAGCGGGGGACCCACGGGGTTCTTC. The full variable domain, rest sourced from reference TRBV11-2 and TRBJ2-1, is EAGVAQSPRYKIIEKRQSVAFWCNPISGHATLYWYQQILGQGPKLLIQFQNNGVVDDSQLPKDRFSAERLKGVDSTLKIQPAKLEDSAVYLCASSLVSSGGPTGFFGPGTRLTVL.

The chain is built from TRBV6-2 or TRBV6-3 and TRBJ2-3, with a possible D match to TRBD2 (5 bases). From germline, CDR1 is MNHEY and CDR2 SVGEGT. V lost 5 bases to trimming and J lost 0 bases, with 18 bases between them. The CDR3 has 17 residues. CDR3 DNA sequence: TGTGCCAGCAGTCTTACGGGTAGCGACCGAAGCACAGATACGCAGTATTTT. It specifies CASSLTGSDRSTDTQYF.

This chain joins TRBV6-5 and TRBJ2-1, with D unresolved. The length of the CDR3 is 13 residues. The V gene lost 6 bases and the J gene lost 5 bases, with 11 bases spanning the gap. Germline V lookup: CDR1 MNHEY, CDR2 SVGAGI. In DNA form, the CDR3 reads TGTGCCAGCAGCAACCGCGGAAACAATGAGCAGTTCTTC. Translation: CASSNRGNNEQFF.

The J gene is TRBJ1-4, the V gene TRBV7-8; unclear D gene. This CDR3 is built from 14 residues. The germline V gene encodes CDR1 SGHVS and CDR2 FQNEAQ. Trimming left V 4 bases short and J 4 bases short, with 10 bases between. CDR3 sequence (DNA): TGTGCCAGCAGCTCCCTCCGGGTTAATGAAAAACTGTTTTTT. Translation: CASSSLRVNEKLFF.

This clone came up a few times. The gene calls are TRBV5-1 and TRBJ2-2; no definite D call. The CDR3 loop spans 14 amino acids. Per the germline V gene, CDR1 is SGHRS and CDR2 is YFSETQ. The ends were cut back, 1 base at V and 2 bases at J, with 6 bases in the middle. Written as DNA, the CDR3 is TGCGCCAGCAGCTTGCAGATTAACACCGGGGAGCTGTTTTTT. Translated, it gives CASSLQINTGELFF.

In its sample, this clone was seen a few times. The gene calls are TRBV28 and TRBJ1-5, with D uncertain. CDR3 length equals 14 residues. Trimming stripped 6 bases from V and 1 base from J, with 10 bases between. The germline V gene has CDR1 MDHEN and CDR2 SYDVKM. DNA for the CDR3: TGTGCCAGCAGGGGAGGGCTAAGCAATCAGCCCCAGCATTTT. Residues: CASRGGLSNQPQHF.

The chain couples TRBV6-5 to TRBJ2-7; TRBD2 might be the D (6 bases). Germline V gene lookup returns CDR1 MNHEY and CDR2 SVGAGI. The CDR3 sequence is 13 residues long. V lost 0 bases to trimming and J lost 6 bases, with 9 bases between them. The CDR3 loop reads CASSYSTGVEQYF. CDR3 bases: TGTGCCAGCAGTTACTCGACGGGAGTCGAGCAGTACTTC.

The genes are TRBV6-5 and TRBJ1-1; D is unresolved. The CDR3 covers 14 residues. V was cut by 5 bases and J by 8 bases, with 18 bases left in between. Germline V gene lookup returns CDR1 MNHEY and CDR2 SVGAGI. DNA for the CDR3: TGTGCCAGCAGTCCGCGGAGCCCGGGAATCGAAGCTTTCTTT. Residues: CASSPRSPGIEAFF.

The chain carries TRBV7-9 and TRBJ2-7, with TRBD1 as a possible D gene (5 bases). The germline gives CDR1 SEHNR, CDR2 FQNEAQ (reference sequence). V was trimmed by 3 bases and J by 0 bases, leaving 15 bases between them. The CDR3 is 16 residues long. Here the CDR3 reads CASSFPYDSSSYEQYF. CDR3 nucleotide sequence: TGTGCCAGCAGCTTCCCCTATGACAGTAGCTCCTACGAGCAGTACTTC.

This chain links TRBV28 with TRBJ1-3; tentative D call: TRBD1 (5 bases). V shed 8 bases and J shed 4 bases, with 21 bases lying between them. This CDR3 is built from 16 residues. CDR1 is MDHEN, CDR2 SYDVKM, per germline. This CDR3 is CASPGRDGGRGNTIYF. Here the CDR3 DNA reads TGTGCCAGCCCGGGGAGGGACGGTGGTCGGGGAAACACCATATATTTT.

CDR3 loop: CASSQGRVDNSPLHF. For the CDR3, the DNA is TGTGCCAGCAGCCAAGGCAGGGTGGATAATTCACCCCTCCACTTT. This chain links TRBV3-1 (or the pseudogene TRBV3-2) with TRBJ1-6; the D gene is possibly TRBD1 (5 bases). The V and J ends lost 1 base and 5 bases respectively, with 9 bases between them. Germline CDR1 reads LGHDT; CDR2 reads YNNKEL (reference sequence). The length of the CDR3 is 15 residues.

This clone occurred a few times. The CDR3 DNA reads as TGTGCCAGCTCACCTACCGGGACAGCGAACACCGGGGAGCTGTTTTTT. It yields the protein CASSPTGTANTGELFF. The chain links TRBV18 to TRBJ2-2; 7 nucleotides agree with TRBD1. The CDR3 totals 16 residues. The junction had 4 bases not matched to a gene; V was cut back by 3 bases and J by 0 bases. Germline V gene data show CDR1 as KGHSH and CDR2 as LQKENI.

The rearrangement joins TRBV6-5 to TRBJ1-2; D gene ambiguous. The CDR3 is made up of 14 amino acids. Germline V lookup: CDR1 MNHEY, CDR2 SVGAGI. The ends were cut back, 0 bases at V and 8 bases at J, with 13 bases in the middle. The CDR3 nucleotides are TGTGCCAGCAGTTACTCGAGTGCGGGTCCGGGCTACACCTTC. Its translation: CASSYSSAGPGYTF.